Below are 16 T cell receptor beta chains sequenced from a single sample in a study of tumor-infiltrating lymphocytes in primary liver carcinoma (dated by TCRdb to about 2017). TRIzol reagent was used to extract blood RNA from unsorted whole blood, while the DNeasy Blood & Tissue kit provided the germline DNA. Sequencing used an Illumina HiSeq 2500. Starting from 500 to 600 ng total RNA, TCRbeta-specific cDNA was produced by reverse transcription with a constant-region primer and ProtoScript II reverse transcriptase. TCRbeta libraries were built with three nested multiplex PCR rounds, a slightly modified ARM-PCR procedure. Multiplex TRBV1-TRBV30 forward primers and a Cbeta reverse primer were used in the first two PCR rounds, each of which was run for around 10 cycles. TCRdb reworked the public reads: Q25 trimming with fastp, MiXCR clone assembly, productive beta chains retained. Every distinct CDR3 protein forms one entry, paired with its most common genes and DNA. The sample records under 200,000 distinct CDR3 sequences, 65% of which are singletons. The ten largest clones add up to approximately 6.5% of the sample.

The sample taken for sequencing was peripheral blood. The receptors shown here come from a woman aged 60-75 years with primary liver carcinoma and hepatitis B virus infection.

Regarding this clonotype: A much larger clone lies a single base off, so this may be a read error. In this CDR3 the conserved last residue, phenylalanine or tryptophan, is missing, so a read error is likely. The chain uses TRBV4-2 and TRBJ2-1; D tentatively fits TRBD1 or TRBD2 (5 bases each). This CDR3 is built from 14 residues. The ends were cut back, 5 bases at V and 7 bases at J, with 15 bases in the middle. CDR1 and CDR2 (germline): LGHNA, YNFKEQ. CDR3 sequence: CASSGTNPLNEQFL. CDR3 DNA: TGTGCCAGCAGCGGGACGAACCCGTTGAATGAGCAGTTCCTC.

For this clonotype: This clone may be a read error of a much larger clone one base away. The V call is TRBV5-5, the J call TRBJ1-2; perhaps TRBD1 as D (6 bases). The ends were cut back, 6 bases at V and 0 bases at J, with 15 bases in the middle. The CDR3 totals 15 residues. The germline V gene has CDR1 SGHKS and CDR2 YYEKEE (reference sequence). In DNA form, the CDR3 reads TGTGCCAGCAACGGAGGGACATCCCCTAACTATGGCTACACCTTC. It translates to CASNGGTSPNYGYTF.

This clonotype was counted many times. The V call is TRBV29-1, the J call TRBJ2-7, with 7 bases that match TRBD2. CDR3 length equals 14 residues. Germline V lookup: CDR1 SQVTM, CDR2 ANQGSEA. V dropped 6 bases and J dropped 1; count of bases not matched to a gene: 9. This CDR3 reads CSVGGDYPSYEQYF. The CDR3 DNA reads as TGCAGCGTGGGAGGGGACTATCCATCCTACGAGCAGTACTTC.

With regard to this clonotype: The junction differs from germline at one of its ends, possibly a read error. V usage is TRBV11-2 and J usage is TRBJ2-1; TRBD1 aligns across 11 bases. The CDR3 has 18 residues. CDR1 is SGHAT, CDR2 FQNNGV, per germline. The CDR3 DNA follows: TGTGCCAGCAGCTTTGGGACAGGGGGTTCCGGCTCTTACAATGAGCACTTCTTC. It yields the protein CASSFGTGGSGSYNEHFF.

This chain links TRBV28 with TRBJ1-1, with D possibly being TRBD1 (5 bases). Looked up from germline, CDR1 is MDHEN and CDR2 is SYDVKM. The CDR3 runs to 13 residues. V dropped 5 bases and J dropped 6 bases, with 13 bases sitting between them. DNA for the CDR3: TGTGCCAGCAGTGGGGACCCCATTGCTGAAGCTTTCTTT. Its translation is CASSGDPIAEAFF.

In the case of this clonotype: A much larger clone lies one base from this, so it may be a read error. The rearrangement joins TRBV5-4 to TRBJ2-4; D remains unclear. With 4 bases removed from V and 2 bases from J, the gap between germline ends came to 13 bases. The CDR3 has 15 amino acids. The germline CDR1 and CDR2 sequences are SGHNT and YYREEE (reference sequence). CDR3 in amino acids: CASSPSRTTKNIQYF. Here the CDR3 DNA reads TGTGCCAGCAGCCCTTCCCGTACGACCAAAAACATTCAGTACTTC. Full variable domain (outside the CDR3, taken from reference TRBV5-4 and TRBJ2-4): ETGVTQSPTHLIKTRGQQVTLRCSSQSGHNTVSWYQQALGQGPQFIFQYYREEENGRGNFPPRFSGLQFPNYSSELNVNALELDDSALYLCASSPSRTTKNIQYFGAGTRLSVL.

With respect to this clonotype: A much larger clone differs by one base, so this may be a read error. The CDR3 here is CASSDPGLGGLGTQYF. DNA for the CDR3: TGCGCCAGCAGTGACCCGGGACTGGGAGGGTTGGGTACGCAGTATTTT. The chain recombines TRBV10-1 with TRBJ2-3, with 7 bases aligning to TRBD2. The germline V gene has CDR1 WNHNN and CDR2 SYGVQD (reference sequence). This CDR3 comprises 16 residues. The V segment lost 3 bases and the J segment 8 bases; nucleotides outside the gene matches: 14.

This clonotype has a handful of counts. The rearrangement uses TRBV5-5 and TRBJ1-4, with TRBD1 matching 7 bases. This CDR3 is built from 16 residues. V lost 4 bases to trimming and J lost 0 bases; unmatched junction nucleotides: 6. CDR1 and CDR2 from the germline V gene are SGHKS and YYEKEE (reference sequence). CDR3 sequence reads: CASSPDRFATNEKLFF. The CDR3 nucleotides read TGTGCCAGCAGCCCGGACAGGTTTGCAACTAATGAAAAACTGTTTTTT.

This clonotype was seen a few times. The chain has TRBV5-1 and TRBJ2-1; 10 nucleotides align to TRBD2. In germline, CDR1 is SGHRS, CDR2 YFSETQ. This CDR3 has 15 residues. Trimming removed 0 bases from V and 8 bases from J; junction bases left unmatched: 5. CDR3: CASSLASGRGYEQFF. The CDR3 nucleotides read TGCGCCAGCAGCTTGGCTAGCGGGAGAGGGTATGAGCAGTTCTTC.

For this clonotype: In this CDR3 the conserved last residue, phenylalanine or tryptophan, is missing, so a read error is likely. The chain recombines TRBV4-2 with TRBJ1-1; D is unclear. The V gene's germline CDR1 is LGHNA and CDR2 YNFKEQ. The length of the CDR3 is 13 residues. With 2 bases removed from V and 1 base from J, the gap between germline ends came to 5 bases. The CDR3 is CASSQFGNTEAFL. CDR3 DNA sequence: TGTGCCAGCAGCCAATTTGGGAACACTGAAGCTTTCCTT.

Concerning this clonotype itself: This clone may be a read error of a much larger clone one base away. The rearrangement uses TRBV6-5 and TRBJ1-2; 8 nucleotides line up with TRBD1. From germline, CDR1 is MNHEY and CDR2 SVGAGI. The CDR3 covers 17 residues. The CDR3 loop reads CTSSYSRTGSNHYGYTF. The DNA for the CDR3 is TGTACCAGCAGTTACTCTCGGACAGGGTCGAACCACTATGGCTACACCTTC.

The chain links TRBV28 to TRBJ2-5; TRBD2 matches at 9 bases. V was pared by 2 bases and J by 1 base, with 5 bases of the junction left unmatched. From germline, CDR1 is MDHEN and CDR2 SYDVKM. This CDR3 has 16 amino acids. CDR3 protein: CASSLAGGGGQETQYF. CDR3 coding DNA: TGTGCCAGCAGTTTAGCGGGAGGGGGGGGCCAAGAGACCCAGTACTTC.

The genes are TRBV9 and TRBJ2-3; D is possibly TRBD1 (6 bases). The CDR3 is 18 residues long. V gave up 1 base and J gave up 0 bases, with 18 bases separating them. The germline V gene encodes CDR1 SGDLS and CDR2 YYNGEE. This chain's CDR3 is CASSVRQAPLTSTDTQYF. The DNA for the CDR3 is TGTGCCAGCAGCGTAAGACAGGCACCCCTCACTAGCACAGATACGCAGTATTTT. The entire variable domain, with the rest obtained from reference TRBV9 and TRBJ2-3, is as follows: DSGVTQTPKHLITATGQRVTLRCSPRSGDLSVYWYQQSLDQGLQFLIQYYNGEERAKGNILERFSAQQFPDLHSELNLSSLELGDSALYFCASSVRQAPLTSTDTQYFGPGTRLTVL.

Points on this clonotype: Since a much larger clone is just one base distant, this may be a read error. This rearrangement joins TRBV6-1 to TRBJ1-5, with D tentatively TRBD1 (6 bases). The CDR3 is made up of 15 amino acids. Germline CDR1 reads MNHNS; CDR2 reads SASEGT. The V end lost 4 bases, the J end lost 3 bases, and 13 bases lay between the germline ends. The CDR3 reads CASSVQGGDNQPQHF. DNA of the CDR3: TGTGCCAGCAGTGTACAGGGAGGGGACAATCAGCCCCAGCATTTT.

The sample holds many counts of this clonotype. The chain is built from TRBV29-1 and TRBJ2-7; TRBD2 might be the D (5 bases). The V and J ends lost 2 bases and 6 bases respectively, with 17 bases between them. The CDR3 sequence is 14 residues long. Germline values: CDR1 SQVTM, CDR2 ANQGSEA. The CDR3 DNA follows: TGCAGCGTTGAAAGAATCGGGCCGGGAACCGAGCAGTACTTC. Residues: CSVERIGPGTEQYF.

The chain uses TRBV4-2 and TRBJ2-4, with 12 bases matching TRBD2. The J segment lost 8 bases and the V segment lost 0 bases, leaving 17 bases of the junction unmatched. Germline values: CDR1 LGHNA, CDR2 YNFKEQ. The CDR3 runs to 20 residues. The chain's CDR3 is CASSQESPSGRVGPGDIQYF. CDR3 sequence (DNA): TGTGCCAGCAGCCAAGAATCCCCTAGCGGGAGGGTAGGGCCAGGTGACATTCAGTACTTC.